The 31 T cell receptor beta chains below come from one sample, sequenced in a study of T cell changes during pregnancy in multiple sclerosis. Using immunoSEQ multiplex PCR, the repertoire was profiled, and TCRdb retains in-frame clones only, with some absent. The table shows approximately 51,000 clones, with 85% to 95% occurring only once. Sequenced here: CD4+ T cells from peripheral blood mononuclear cells, sampled in the second trimester of pregnancy. These TCRs come from a female donor with multiple sclerosis, enrolled in a pregnancy study.

This clone has more than one count but fewer than ten. The chain couples TRBV11-2 to TRBJ1-2; D unresolved. The CDR3 covers 11 residues. The germline CDR1 and CDR2 sequences are SGHAT and FQNNGV. Trimming took off 4 bases at V and 8 bases at J, with 8 bases between the two ends. CDR3 amino acids: CASSWGGGYTF. CDR3 coding DNA: TGTGCCAGCAGCTGGGGAGGGGGCTACACCTTC.

The V call is TRBV9, the J call TRBJ2-1, with 10 bases fitting TRBD2. CDR3 length equals 19 residues. CDR1 is SGDLS, CDR2 YYNGEE, per germline. Germline trimming cut 0 bases from V and 0 bases from J; bases unmatched to any gene: 9. Here the CDR3 reads CASSVAIAGGRGSYNEQFF. The CDR3 DNA is TGTGCCAGCAGCGTAGCAATAGCGGGGGGCCGGGGCTCCTACAATGAGCAGTTCTTC.

The chain combines TRBV18 with TRBJ1-1; no clear D. Trimming removed 6 bases at V and 2 bases at J, with 16 bases between. The germline V gene has CDR1 KGHSH and CDR2 LQKENI. There are 15 residues in the CDR3. DNA for the CDR3: TGTGCCAGCTCCCCCTTCGAGGGAATAAACACTGAAGCTTTCTTT. It translates to CASSPFEGINTEAFF.

The gene calls are TRBV6-1 and TRBJ2-7, with 7 bases lining up with TRBD2. The CDR3 is 15 residues long. Trimming cost V 4 bases and J 4 bases; bases outside gene matches: 10. Germline lookup yields CDR1 MNHNS and CDR2 SASEGT. The CDR3 spells CASSVGQRGFYEQYF. CDR3 sequence (DNA): TGTGCCAGCAGTGTGGGCCAGCGGGGTTTTTACGAGCAGTACTTC.

The V and J genes are TRBV14 and TRBJ1-2; D call uncertain. CDR3 length: 14 amino acids. Between the trimmed V and J ends, which lost 0 bases and 4 bases, there was a span of 9 bases. Germline CDR1 and CDR2: SGHDN and FVKESK. The CDR3 DNA is TGTGCCAGCAGCCAAGAAGCGGGCGCCTATGGCTACACCTTC. Its translation: CASSQEAGAYGYTF.

The chain joins TRBV6-1 to TRBJ2-7; D might be TRBD1 (5 bases). The CDR3 has 13 amino acids. The germline gives CDR1 MNHNS, CDR2 SASEGT. V lost 6 bases to trimming and J lost 7 bases, with 16 bases between them. CDR3 bases: TGTGCCAGCAGAGGAATGACAGTTTCGGAGCAGTACTTC. Translated: CASRGMTVSEQYF.

This clone was detected once. The chain recombines TRBV7-2 with TRBJ2-1; TRBD2 matches 14 bases. V shed 6 bases and J 12 bases; nucleotides not matched to a gene: 7. The CDR3 is made up of 14 amino acids. Per germline, CDR1 SGHTA and CDR2 FQGNSA. Here the CDR3 reads CASRRLAGGSRQFF. The CDR3 bases are TGTGCCAGCAGGCGACTAGCGGGGGGGTCCCGGCAGTTCTTC.

This clone showed up just once. The V gene is TRBV7-2, the J gene TRBJ2-3, with D perhaps TRBD2 (6 bases). This CDR3 is built from 18 residues. CDR1 is SGHTA, CDR2 FQGNSA, per germline. The V end lost 2 bases, the J end lost 0 bases, and 18 bases lay between the germline ends. The CDR3 is CASSLTVGGGTSTDTQYF. CDR3 coding DNA: TGTGCCAGCAGCTTAACGGTCGGTGGGGGGACGAGCACAGATACGCAGTATTTT.

The chain joins TRBV5-1 to TRBJ2-6, with 7 bases lining up with TRBD1. Looked up from germline, CDR1 is SGHRS and CDR2 is YFSETQ. Germline trimming cut 4 bases from V and 0 bases from J; bases unmatched to any gene: 7. CDR3 length: 17 residues. The CDR3 DNA follows: TGCGCCAGCAGCCCTCAGACAGGGAGCTCTGGGGCCAACGTCCTGACTTTC. Amino acids: CASSPQTGSSGANVLTF.

The chain joins TRBV21-1 to TRBJ2-1; the table assigns TRBD2, which was not confirmed against the DNA. TRBV21-1 counts as a pseudogene. The CDR3 spans 20 residues. This CDR3 reads CASSERSSAPRGSPYNEQFF. The DNA of the CDR3 is TGTGCCAGCAGCGAGAGGTCTAGCGCTCCAAGGGGAAGTCCCTACAATGAGCAGTTCTTC.

This clone was detected once. The V gene is TRBV7-9, the J gene TRBJ2-7; D remains ambiguous. Deletions cut 5 bases from V and 3 bases from J, with 8 bases between. CDR1 is SEHNR and CDR2 is FQNEAQ in the germline V gene (reference sequence). The CDR3 is 12 residues long. CDR3 bases: TGTGCCAGCAGCCAGGATGGCTACGAGCAGTACTTC. It translates to CASSQDGYEQYF.

This clone was observed once. The CDR3: CASSSGDYGYTF. The CDR3 nucleotides read TGTGCCAGCAGCTCGGGGGACTATGGCTACACCTTC. The chain recombines TRBV7-2 with TRBJ1-2; TRBD1 might be the D (5 bases). The CDR3 consists of 12 residues. V was pared by 4 bases and J by 3 bases, with 6 bases between. The germline V gene encodes CDR1 SGHTA and CDR2 FQGNSA.

J is TRBJ2-1 and V is TRBV7-7; 7 nucleotides match TRBD2. Trimming cost V 7 bases and J 6 bases; bases outside gene matches: 12. This CDR3 is built from 15 residues. Germline CDR1 is SSHAT and CDR2 is FNYEAQ (reference sequence). The CDR3 DNA reads as TGTGCCAGCAACCCACTAGCGAACCTCGGCAATGAGCAGTTCTTC. Its protein is CASNPLANLGNEQFF. The whole variable domain, filled in from reference TRBV7-7 and TRBJ2-1, reads GAGVSQSPRYKVTKRGQDVTLRCDPISSHATLYWYQQALGQGPEFLTYFNYEAQPDKSGLPSDRFSAERPEGSISTLTIQRTEQRDSAMYRCASNPLANLGNEQFFGPGTRLTVL.

This clone is a singleton in its sample. The chain employs TRBV7-2 and TRBJ2-3; 7 bases map to TRBD2. Looked up from germline, CDR1 is SGHTA and CDR2 is FQGNSA. The CDR3 consists of 14 residues. V was clipped by 4 bases and J by 6 bases; unmatched bases: 7. The CDR3 DNA is TGTGCCAGCAGCTCGCGGGGGTCGAGGGATACGCAGTATTTT. The encoded protein is CASSSRGSRDTQYF.

The V gene is TRBV7-2, the J gene TRBJ1-6, with 9 bases fitting TRBD1. This CDR3 is 15 amino acids long. The J segment lost 10 bases and the V segment lost 5 bases, leaving 9 bases of the junction unmatched. Germline values: CDR1 SGHTA, CDR2 FQGNSA. CDR3 region: CASSPSGTGLSPLHF. The CDR3 DNA follows: TGTGCCAGCAGCCCCTCCGGGACAGGGCTGTCACCCCTCCACTTT.

V is TRBV7-9 and J is TRBJ1-1; D is uncertain. V gave up 1 base and J gave up 3 bases, with 18 bases separating them. The CDR3 covers 17 residues. Germline V CDR1 and CDR2: SEHNR, FQNEAQ (reference sequence). CDR3 amino acids: CASSLELGFGMYTEAFF. CDR3 nucleotide sequence: TGTGCCAGCAGCTTAGAACTAGGGTTCGGGATGTACACTGAAGCTTTCTTT.

This rearrangement joins TRBV7-8 to TRBJ2-1; D may be TRBD2 (5 bases). Germline V lookup: CDR1 SGHVS, CDR2 FQNEAQ. The ends were cut back, 5 bases at V and 6 bases at J, with 11 bases in the middle. This CDR3 spans 13 amino acids. In DNA form, the CDR3 reads TGTGCCAGCAGCGTTACTAGGACCAATGAGCAGTTCTTC. Amino acid sequence: CASSVTRTNEQFF.

The V gene is TRBV6-6, the J gene TRBJ1-2; D gene ambiguous. CDR1 and CDR2 from the germline V gene are MNHNY and SVGAGI (reference sequence). The CDR3 length is 16 residues. Trimming shortened V by 2 bases and J by 2 bases, and 15 bases separated the two germline ends. The CDR3 spells CASSYDQPTLNYGYTF. In nucleotides, the CDR3 is TGTGCCAGCAGTTACGACCAGCCGACTCTAAACTATGGCTACACCTTC.

Notes on this clone: Other DNA sequences from this sample encode an identical CDR3 as well. The chain has TRBV19 and TRBJ2-7, with a tentative D call TRBD2 (6 bases). The CDR3 loop spans 13 amino acids. Germline lookup yields CDR1 LNHDA and CDR2 SQIVND (reference sequence). Trimming took 8 bases from V and 4 from J, leaving 15 bases between them. CDR3 region: CASWGGASYEQYF. CDR3 nucleotides: TGTGCCAGTTGGGGCGGGGCTTCTTACGAGCAGTACTTC.

This chain joins TRBV15 and TRBJ1-4; TRBD1 agrees at 8 bases. The CDR3 contains 18 residues. V was clipped by 0 bases and J by 3 bases; unmatched bases: 9. The V gene's germline CDR1 is LNHNV and CDR2 YYDKDF (reference sequence). For the CDR3, the DNA is TGTGCCACCAGCAGAGACCCGACAGGGGACATTGCTAATGAAAAACTGTTTTTT. Translated: CATSRDPTGDIANEKLFF.

This chain connects TRBV18 to TRBJ2-3; D might be TRBD1 (5 bases). Germline CDR1 reads KGHSH; CDR2 reads LQKENI. The CDR3 spans 15 residues. V gave up 0 bases and J gave up 5 bases, with 12 bases separating them. The CDR3 coding sequence is TGTGCCAGCTCACCACCGGCCCAGGGATTAGATACGCAGTATTTT. This codes for CASSPPAQGLDTQYF. The whole variable domain, remainder taken from reference TRBV18 and TRBJ2-3, is NAGVMQNPRHLVRRRGQEARLRCSPMKGHSHVYWYRQLPEEGLKFMVYLQKENIIDESGMPKERFSAEFPKEGPSILRIQQVVRGDSAAYFCASSPPAQGLDTQYFGPGTRLTVL.

V usage is TRBV5-6 and J usage is TRBJ2-7; tentative D call: TRBD2 (6 bases). The CDR3 has 13 residues. V lost 7 bases, J lost 4 bases, and 15 bases lay in between. Per the germline V gene, CDR1 is SGHDT and CDR2 is YYEEEE. The CDR3 is CASGEVQGYEQYF. In DNA, the CDR3 is TGTGCCAGCGGGGAGGTTCAGGGTTACGAGCAGTACTTC.

The rearrangement links TRBV9 to TRBJ2-2; TRBD1 aligns across 8 bases. The CDR3 consists of 19 residues. V shed 4 bases, J shed 0 bases, and the junction held 14 bases outside the gene matches. Germline V gene data show CDR1 as SGDLS and CDR2 as YYNGEE. The CDR3 reads CASSLNTGTGRANTGELFF. The CDR3 DNA reads as TGTGCCAGCAGCTTGAATACCGGGACAGGTCGGGCGAACACCGGGGAGCTGTTTTTT. Filled out from reference TRBV9 and TRBJ2-2, the complete variable domain reads DSGVTQTPKHLITATGQRVTLRCSPRSGDLSVYWYQQSLDQGLQFLIQYYNGEERAKGNILERFSAQQFPDLHSELNLSSLELGDSALYFCASSLNTGTGRANTGELFFGEGSRLTVL.

The chain has TRBV19 and TRBJ1-2; possible D gene TRBD1, 5 bases. This CDR3 is built from 12 residues. Germline V gene data show CDR1 as LNHDA and CDR2 as SQIVND (reference sequence). V lost 11 bases and J 3 bases, leaving 13 bases between the germline ends. CDR3 region: CASKGNYYGYTF. Here the CDR3 DNA reads TGTGCCTCAAAGGGGAATTACTATGGCTACACCTTC.

The V call is TRBV19, the J call TRBJ1-5; 11 bases match TRBD1. Germline assignment: CDR1 LNHDA and CDR2 SQIVND (reference sequence). V was pared by 7 bases and J by 6 bases, with 11 bases of the junction left unmatched. The CDR3 length is 16 residues. In nucleotides, the CDR3 is TGTGCCAGTACCGGGACAGGGGGTGGTTTATTTCAGCCCCAGCATTTT. This sequence encodes CASTGTGGGLFQPQHF.

This clone was counted a few times. This chain joins TRBV11-2 and TRBJ2-2; the D gene is possibly TRBD1 (6 bases). This CDR3 is 15 amino acids long. V dropped 3 bases and J dropped 3 bases, with 11 bases sitting between them. Germline lookup yields CDR1 SGHAT and CDR2 FQNNGV. CDR3 in DNA: TGTGCCAGCAGCTTCGGGACACACCACACCGGGGAGCTGTTTTTT. As protein: CASSFGTHHTGELFF. The variable domain in full, with the rest retrieved from reference TRBV11-2 and TRBJ2-2, is EAGVAQSPRYKIIEKRQSVAFWCNPISGHATLYWYQQILGQGPKLLIQFQNNGVVDDSQLPKDRFSAERLKGVDSTLKIQPAKLEDSAVYLCASSFGTHHTGELFFGEGSRLTVL.

The chain uses TRBV11-2 and TRBJ2-5, with 7 bases matching TRBD2. Looked up from germline, CDR1 is SGHAT and CDR2 is FQNNGV. The CDR3 is made up of 13 amino acids. V shed 7 bases and J 5 bases; nucleotides not matched to a gene: 7. Here the CDR3 DNA reads TGTGCCAGCACTCGGGGGGTGCGGGAGACCCAGTACTTC. Its translation is CASTRGVRETQYF.

The V gene is TRBV14, the J gene TRBJ1-2; a weak D match, TRBD1 (5 bases). The CDR3 consists of 15 residues. Trimming removed 2 bases at V and 7 bases at J, with 17 bases between. The germline CDR1 and CDR2 sequences are SGHDN and FVKESK. The DNA of the CDR3 is TGTGCCAGCAGCCAACGGATAGGGGCAAGTTTTGGCTACACCTTC. It specifies CASSQRIGASFGYTF.

This rearrangement joins TRBV5-1 to TRBJ1-1, with a weak D call TRBD1 (5 bases). Trimming pared 4 bases from V and 1 base from J, leaving 11 bases between. The CDR3 is 14 residues long. Looked up from germline, CDR1 is SGHRS and CDR2 is YFSETQ. CDR3 sequence: CASSAQVPNTEAFF. The CDR3 bases are TGCGCCAGCAGCGCACAGGTTCCGAACACTGAAGCTTTCTTT.

J is TRBJ2-5 and V is TRBV7-8, with D maybe TRBD2 (6 bases). Germline lookup yields CDR1 SGHVS and CDR2 FQNEAQ. The CDR3 is 15 amino acids. Trimming removed 4 bases from V and 1 base from J, with 13 bases in between. The CDR3 DNA reads TGTGCCAGCAGCTCCCCTGGGGGGAGCCAAGAGACCCAGTACTTC. Residues: CASSSPGGSQETQYF. Based on the CDR3 plus reference TRBV7-8 and TRBJ2-5, the full variable domain is GAGVSQSPRYKVAKRGQDVALRCDPISGHVSLFWYQQALGQGPEFLTYFQNEAQLDKSGLPSDRFFAERPEGSVSTLKIQRTQQEDSAVYLCASSSPGGSQETQYFGPGTRLLVL.

The V gene is TRBV6-1, the J gene TRBJ1-1; D is uncertain. Looked up from germline, CDR1 is MNHNS and CDR2 is SASEGT. The length of the CDR3 is 14 residues. V shed 6 bases and J shed 0 bases, with 11 bases lying between them. The CDR3 here is CASRLGLLNTEAFF. The CDR3 DNA is TGTGCCAGCAGATTAGGACTGTTGAACACTGAAGCTTTCTTT.